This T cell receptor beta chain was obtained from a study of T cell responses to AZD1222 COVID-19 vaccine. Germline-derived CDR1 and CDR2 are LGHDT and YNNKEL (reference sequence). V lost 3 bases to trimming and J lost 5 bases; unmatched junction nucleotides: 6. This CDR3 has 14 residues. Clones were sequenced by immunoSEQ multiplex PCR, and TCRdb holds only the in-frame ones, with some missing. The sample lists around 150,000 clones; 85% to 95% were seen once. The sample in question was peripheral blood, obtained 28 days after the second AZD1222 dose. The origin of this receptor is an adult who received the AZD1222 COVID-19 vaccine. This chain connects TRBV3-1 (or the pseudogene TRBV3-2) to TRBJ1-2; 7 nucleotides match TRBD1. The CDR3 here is CASSQPQGRYGYTF. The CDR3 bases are TGTGCCAGCAGCCAGCCACAGGGGAGATATGGCTACACCTTC.